One sample yielded the 15 T cell receptor beta chains listed below, sequenced in a study of Ad26.COV2.S vaccination and SARS-CoV-2 variants. TCRdb's copy holds only in-frame clones and misses some; the assay was immunoSEQ multiplex PCR. Among approximately 410,000 clones listed, 88% were seen once. The treatment denotes: roughly 18 received Ad26.COV2.S at low or high dose, single or two shots; several received placebo; per-sample allocation not given. Samples were taken on day 63 after the first vaccine or placebo injection. Sequencing used peripheral blood, obtained in a trial of Ad26.COV2.S vaccine versus placebo. The receptors derive from a person aged 18-60 years who received the Ad26.COV2.S COVID-19 vaccine or a placebo.

This sequence joins TRBV28 and TRBJ2-1; D is possibly TRBD1 (6 bases). The V end lost 7 bases, the J end lost 6 bases, and 13 bases lay between the germline ends. Germline assignment: CDR1 MDHEN and CDR2 SYDVKM. The CDR3 sequence is 13 residues long. The CDR3 coding sequence is TGTGCCAGCAACACCGACAGGCTCAATGAGCAGTTCTTC. Its translation: CASNTDRLNEQFF.

The rearrangement uses TRBV27 and TRBJ2-7, with 9 positions matching TRBD2. The CDR3 length is 13 residues. V lost 5 bases, J lost 2 bases, and 1 base stayed unmatched. Germline lookup yields CDR1 MNHEY and CDR2 SMNVEV (reference sequence). This CDR3 is CASSRGGAYEQYF. The CDR3, as DNA: TGTGCCAGCAGTCGCGGGGGGGCCTACGAGCAGTACTTC.

This chain connects TRBV29-1 to TRBJ1-3; D not certain. The CDR3 contains 15 residues. Looked up from germline, CDR1 is SQVTM and CDR2 is ANQGSEA. Trimming shortened V by 3 bases and J by 2 bases, and 14 bases separated the two germline ends. CDR3 region: CSVDLGRATGNTIYF. Written as DNA, the CDR3 is TGCAGCGTTGATCTGGGGAGGGCAACTGGAAACACCATATATTTT.

The chain combines TRBV2 with TRBJ2-5; 10 bases are a match to TRBD1. The germline V gene has CDR1 SNHLY and CDR2 FYNNEI. With 6 bases clipped from V and 3 bases from J, the junction kept 4 bases outside the gene matches. The CDR3 is 14 amino acids. Here the CDR3 DNA reads TGTGCCAGCAGGCCGGGACAGGGGAAAGAGACCCAGTACTTC. Protein product: CASRPGQGKETQYF. Based on the CDR3 plus reference TRBV2 and TRBJ2-5, the full variable domain is EPEVTQTPSHQVTQMGQEVILRCVPISNHLYFYWYRQILGQKVEFLVSFYNNEISEKSEIFDDQFSVERPDGSNFTLKIRSTKLEDSAMYFCASRPGQGKETQYFGPGTRLLVL.

The V call is TRBV10-1, the J call TRBJ1-6; the D gene is possibly TRBD1 (6 bases). V was clipped by 6 bases and J by 1 base, with 31 bases between them. The CDR3 has 22 residues. Germline V gene sequence: CDR1 WNHNN, CDR2 SYGVQD (reference sequence). CDR3 sequence: CASRSWAPPGPGARSYNSPLHF. DNA of the CDR3: TGCGCCAGCAGATCCTGGGCGCCGCCTGGTCCGGGGGCGAGGTCCTATAATTCACCCCTCCACTTT.

This chain joins TRBV2 and TRBJ2-2; the match to TRBD2 covers 9 bases. The J segment lost 4 bases and the V segment lost 5 bases, leaving 8 bases of the junction unmatched. The length of the CDR3 is 16 residues. Per the germline V gene, CDR1 is SNHLY and CDR2 is FYNNEI. The chain's CDR3 is CASSTAGGPGTGELFF. Here the CDR3 DNA reads TGTGCCAGCAGTACTGCGGGGGGGCCCGGCACCGGGGAGCTGTTTTTT. Variable domain in full (rest from reference TRBV2 and TRBJ2-2): EPEVTQTPSHQVTQMGQEVILRCVPISNHLYFYWYRQILGQKVEFLVSFYNNEISEKSEIFDDQFSVERPDGSNFTLKIRSTKLEDSAMYFCASSTAGGPGTGELFFGEGSRLTVL.

This chain links TRBV28 with TRBJ2-3, with 9 bases aligning to TRBD2. Germline V CDR1 and CDR2: MDHEN, SYDVKM. V lost 5 bases and J lost 4; bases outside the gene matches: 7. The CDR3 has 15 amino acids. The CDR3 coding sequence is TGTGCCAGCAGTACTAGCGGGCGGGGGGCAGATACGCAGTATTTT. It yields the protein CASSTSGRGADTQYF. The full variable domain, in which reference TRBV28 and TRBJ2-3 provide the parts outside the CDR3, is DVKVTQSSRYLVKRTGEKVFLECVQDMDHENMFWYRQDPGLGLRLIYFSYDVKMKEKGDIPEGYSVSREKKERFSLILESASTNQTSMYLCASSTSGRGADTQYFGPGTRLTVL.

CDR3 loop: CASSRSGGGGNQPQHF. The CDR3 DNA reads TGTGCCAGCAGCCGGTCGGGGGGCGGCGGCAATCAGCCCCAGCATTTT. The V gene is TRBV6-2 or TRBV6-3, the J gene TRBJ1-5, with D perhaps matching TRBD1 (6 bases). Germline assignment: CDR1 MNHEY and CDR2 SVGEGT. This CDR3 region has 16 residues. The V gene lost 6 bases and the J gene lost 2 bases, with 17 bases spanning the gap.

The chain joins TRBV19 to TRBJ2-7, with 9 bases that match TRBD1. CDR1 and CDR2 (germline): LNHDA, SQIVND (reference sequence). After removal of 9 bases from V and 5 bases from J, the junction contained 8 bases not matched to a gene. The CDR3 runs to 13 residues. This CDR3 reads CASTGTGLNEQYF. The CDR3 DNA sequence: TGTGCCAGCACCGGGACAGGGTTAAACGAGCAGTACTTC.

This chain links TRBV5-1 with TRBJ2-7; D may be TRBD2 (6 bases). V gave up 3 bases and J gave up 6 bases, with 16 bases separating them. Germline values: CDR1 SGHRS, CDR2 YFSETQ. The CDR3 length is 14 residues. The CDR3 region is CASSSETRSIEQYF. In DNA, the CDR3 is TGCGCCAGCAGCTCAGAGACTAGGTCTATCGAGCAGTACTTC.

The chain employs TRBV18 and TRBJ2-3, with 12 bases identical to TRBD2. The CDR3 is 15 residues long. Per the germline V gene, CDR1 is KGHSH and CDR2 is LQKENI. Trimming at V came to 4 bases and at J to 5 bases, leaving 4 bases not matched to a gene. This CDR3 is CASSRTSGEVDTQYF. CDR3 nucleotides: TGTGCCAGCTCACGGACTAGCGGGGAGGTAGATACGCAGTATTTT.

As regards this clone: One end of the junction does not line up with germline, which may come from a read error. The chain has TRBV7-7 and TRBJ2-3, with 7 bases matching TRBD2. From germline, CDR1 is SSHAT and CDR2 FNYEAQ (reference sequence). The CDR3 covers 15 residues. The CDR3 nucleotides read TGTGCTAGCAGCTTACGGAGCGGGGCCACAGATACGCAGTATTTT. Its translation: CASSLRSGATDTQYF.

This chain uses TRBV28 with TRBJ2-2; 8 nucleotides agree with TRBD1. Germline values: CDR1 MDHEN, CDR2 SYDVKM. The V segment lost 6 bases and the J segment 2 bases; nucleotides outside the gene matches: 5. The CDR3 has 15 residues. The CDR3 DNA is TGTGCCAGCAGGACAGGACAGGGCAACACCGGGGAGCTGTTTTTT. It translates to CASRTGQGNTGELFF.

The count of this clone is one. The J gene is TRBJ2-7, the V gene TRBV7-8, with D perhaps matching TRBD1 (5 bases). The CDR3 consists of 16 residues. The germline V and J ends were trimmed by 5 bases and 2 bases, with 19 bases remaining between them. Germline-derived CDR1 and CDR2 are SGHVS and FQNEAQ. The CDR3: CASSPLKGSGPYEQYF. The DNA for the CDR3 is TGTGCCAGCAGCCCTCTAAAAGGTTCAGGGCCCTACGAGCAGTACTTC.

The rearrangement links TRBV4-1 to TRBJ1-6, with D possibly TRBD1 on 5 matching bases. V lost 3 bases and J 15 bases, leaving 21 bases between the germline ends. CDR3 size: 15 residues. In germline, CDR1 is MGHRA, CDR2 YSYEKL. The CDR3, as DNA: TGCGCCAGCAGCCAGCCCCAGGGAGGGAAACACGGCCTCCACTTT. This translates into CASSQPQGGKHGLHF.